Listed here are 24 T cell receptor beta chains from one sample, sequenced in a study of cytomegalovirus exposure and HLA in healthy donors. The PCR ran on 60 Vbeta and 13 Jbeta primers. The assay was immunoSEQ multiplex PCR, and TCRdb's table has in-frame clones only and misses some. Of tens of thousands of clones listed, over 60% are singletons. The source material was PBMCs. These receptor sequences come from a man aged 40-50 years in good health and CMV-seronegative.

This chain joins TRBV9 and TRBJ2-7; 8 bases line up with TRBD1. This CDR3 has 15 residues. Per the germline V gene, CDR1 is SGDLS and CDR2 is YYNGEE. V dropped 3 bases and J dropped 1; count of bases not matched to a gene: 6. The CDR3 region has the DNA TGTGCCAGCAGCGCAAAGGGACAGGAATCCTACGAGCAGTACTTC. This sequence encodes CASSAKGQESYEQYF.

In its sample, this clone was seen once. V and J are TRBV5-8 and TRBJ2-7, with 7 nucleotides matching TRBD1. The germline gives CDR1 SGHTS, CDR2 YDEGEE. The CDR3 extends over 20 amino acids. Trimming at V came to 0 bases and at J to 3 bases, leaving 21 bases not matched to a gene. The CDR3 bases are TGTGCCAGCAGCTTGGGGTTCGTCAGGGGGTTTTCTCCTTTTGACTACGAGCAGTACTTC. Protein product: CASSLGFVRGFSPFDYEQYF.

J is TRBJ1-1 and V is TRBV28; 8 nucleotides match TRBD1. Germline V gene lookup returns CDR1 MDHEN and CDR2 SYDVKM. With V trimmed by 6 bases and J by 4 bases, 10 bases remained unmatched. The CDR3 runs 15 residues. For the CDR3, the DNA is TGTGCCAGCAGAACAGTGGGGACAGGCTTCACTGAAGCTTTCTTT. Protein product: CASRTVGTGFTEAFF.

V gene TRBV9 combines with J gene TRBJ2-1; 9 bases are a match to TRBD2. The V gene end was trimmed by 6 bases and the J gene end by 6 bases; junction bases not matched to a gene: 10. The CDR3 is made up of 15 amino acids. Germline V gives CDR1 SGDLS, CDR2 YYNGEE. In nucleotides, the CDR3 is TGTGCCAGCACTCGGACCCTAGCGGGAATCAATGAGCAGTTCTTC. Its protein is CASTRTLAGINEQFF.

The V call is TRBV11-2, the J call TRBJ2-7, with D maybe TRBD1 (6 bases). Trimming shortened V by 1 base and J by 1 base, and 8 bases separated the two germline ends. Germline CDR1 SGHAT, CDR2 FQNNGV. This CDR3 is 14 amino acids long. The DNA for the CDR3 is TGTGCCAGCAGCTTAGTAACAGGGTCCTACGAGCAGTACTTC. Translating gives CASSLVTGSYEQYF.

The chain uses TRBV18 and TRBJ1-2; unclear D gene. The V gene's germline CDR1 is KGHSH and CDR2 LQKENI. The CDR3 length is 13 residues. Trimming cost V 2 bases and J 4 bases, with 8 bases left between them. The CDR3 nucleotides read TGTGCCAGCTCACCATTATCGAGCTATGGCTACACCTTC. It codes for CASSPLSSYGYTF.

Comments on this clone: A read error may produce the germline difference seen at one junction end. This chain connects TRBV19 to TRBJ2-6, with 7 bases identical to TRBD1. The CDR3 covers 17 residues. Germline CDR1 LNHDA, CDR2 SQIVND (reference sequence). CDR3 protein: CASNIGTVPSGANVLTF. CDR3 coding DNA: TGTGCCAGTAATATAGGGACAGTCCCCTCTGGGGCCAACGTCCTGACTTTC.

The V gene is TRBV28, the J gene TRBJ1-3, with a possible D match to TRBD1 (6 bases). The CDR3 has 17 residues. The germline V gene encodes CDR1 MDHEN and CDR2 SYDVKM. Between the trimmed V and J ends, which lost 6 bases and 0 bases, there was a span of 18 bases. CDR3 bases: TGTGCCAGCAGCCCTCCTGACAGGACAAACTCTGGAAACACCATATATTTT. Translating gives CASSPPDRTNSGNTIYF.

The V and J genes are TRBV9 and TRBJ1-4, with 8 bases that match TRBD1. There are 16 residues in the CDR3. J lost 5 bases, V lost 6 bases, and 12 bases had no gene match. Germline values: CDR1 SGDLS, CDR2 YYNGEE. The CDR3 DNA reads TGTGCCAGCAACTCCGGACAGGGACGGGGAAATGAAAAACTGTTTTTT. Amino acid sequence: CASNSGQGRGNEKLFF.

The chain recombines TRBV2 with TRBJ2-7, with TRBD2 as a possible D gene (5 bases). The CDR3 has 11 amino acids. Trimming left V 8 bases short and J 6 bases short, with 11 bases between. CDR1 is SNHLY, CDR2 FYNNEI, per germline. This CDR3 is CASGPGCEQYF. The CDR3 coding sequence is TGTGCCAGCGGACCGGGGTGCGAGCAGTACTTC.

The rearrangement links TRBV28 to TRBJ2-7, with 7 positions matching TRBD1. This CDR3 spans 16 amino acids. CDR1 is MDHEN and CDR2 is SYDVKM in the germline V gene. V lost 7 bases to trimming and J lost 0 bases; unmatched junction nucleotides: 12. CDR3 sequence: CASITPPGTASYEQYF. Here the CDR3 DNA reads TGTGCCAGCATTACACCCCCCGGGACAGCCTCCTACGAGCAGTACTTC.

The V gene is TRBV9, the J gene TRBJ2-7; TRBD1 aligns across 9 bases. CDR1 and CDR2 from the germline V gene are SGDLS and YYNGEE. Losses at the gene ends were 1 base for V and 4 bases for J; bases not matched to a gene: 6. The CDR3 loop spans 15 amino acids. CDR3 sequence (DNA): TGTGCCAGCAGCGTAAGCCGGACAGGGGAATACGAGCAGTACTTC. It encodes CASSVSRTGEYEQYF.

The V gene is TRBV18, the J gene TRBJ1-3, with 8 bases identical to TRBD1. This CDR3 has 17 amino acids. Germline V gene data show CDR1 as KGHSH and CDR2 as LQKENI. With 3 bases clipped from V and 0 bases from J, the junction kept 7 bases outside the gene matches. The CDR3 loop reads CASSPSGTGLSGNTIYF. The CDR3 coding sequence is TGTGCCAGCTCACCCTCAGGGACAGGCCTCTCTGGAAACACCATATATTTT. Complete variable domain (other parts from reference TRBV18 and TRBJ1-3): NAGVMQNPRHLVRRRGQEARLRCSPMKGHSHVYWYRQLPEEGLKFMVYLQKENIIDESGMPKERFSAEFPKEGPSILRIQQVVRGDSAAYFCASSPSGTGLSGNTIYFGEGSWLTVV.

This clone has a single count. The CDR3 DNA sequence: TGTGCCAGTAGTGCGGACAGGATGAGCAATCAGCCCCAGCATTTT. Amino acids: CASSADRMSNQPQHF. V and J are TRBV19 and TRBJ1-5, with 7 nucleotides matching TRBD1. The CDR3 loop spans 15 amino acids. The germline gives CDR1 LNHDA, CDR2 SQIVND (reference sequence). The J segment lost 1 base and the V segment lost 5 bases, leaving 5 bases of the junction unmatched.

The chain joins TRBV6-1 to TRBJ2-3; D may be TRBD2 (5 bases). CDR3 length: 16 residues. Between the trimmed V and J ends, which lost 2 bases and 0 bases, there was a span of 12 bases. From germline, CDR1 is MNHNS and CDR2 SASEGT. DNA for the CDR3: TGTGCCAGCAGTGAAATGGGTCTAGCTAGCACAGATACGCAGTATTTT. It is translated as CASSEMGLASTDTQYF.

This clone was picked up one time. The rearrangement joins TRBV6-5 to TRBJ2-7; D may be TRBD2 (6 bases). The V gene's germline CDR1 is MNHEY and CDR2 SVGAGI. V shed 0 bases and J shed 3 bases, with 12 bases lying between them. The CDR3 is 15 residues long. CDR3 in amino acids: CASSYSTMGGYEQYF. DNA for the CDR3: TGTGCCAGCAGTTACTCGACGATGGGGGGCTACGAGCAGTACTTC.

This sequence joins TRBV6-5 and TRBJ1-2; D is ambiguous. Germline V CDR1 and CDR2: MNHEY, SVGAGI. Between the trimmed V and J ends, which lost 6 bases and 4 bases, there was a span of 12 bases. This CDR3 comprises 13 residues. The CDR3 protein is CASSPNSGYGYTF. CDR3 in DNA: TGTGCCAGCAGCCCAAACAGTGGCTATGGCTACACCTTC.

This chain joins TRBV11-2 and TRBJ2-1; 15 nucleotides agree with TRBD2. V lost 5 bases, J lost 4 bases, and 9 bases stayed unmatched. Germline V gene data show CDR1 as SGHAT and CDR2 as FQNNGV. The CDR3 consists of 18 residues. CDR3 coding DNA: TGTGCCAGCAGCCCCGGACTAGCGGGAGGGCGGAGGTACAATGAGCAGTTCTTC. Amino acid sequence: CASSPGLAGGRRYNEQFF.

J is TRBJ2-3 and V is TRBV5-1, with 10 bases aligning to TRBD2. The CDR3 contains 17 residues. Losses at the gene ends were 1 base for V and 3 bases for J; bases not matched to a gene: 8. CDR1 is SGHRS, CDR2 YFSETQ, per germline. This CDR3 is CASSLSLAGVETDTQYF. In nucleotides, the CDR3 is TGCGCCAGCAGCTTGTCGCTAGCGGGAGTGGAGACAGATACGCAGTATTTT.

As DNA, the CDR3 is TGTGCCAGCAGCCAACCTAGCGGGAGGAACACCGGGGAGCTGTTTTTT. Protein: CASSQPSGRNTGELFF. The chain carries TRBV14 and TRBJ2-2; 10 positions match TRBD2. The J segment lost 1 base and the V segment lost 2 bases, leaving 1 base of the junction unmatched. Germline V gene data show CDR1 as SGHDN and CDR2 as FVKESK. The CDR3 consists of 16 residues.

DNA for the CDR3: TGTGCCAGCAGCTTAGTGTATAGCAATCAGCCCCAGCATTTT. Protein: CASSLVYSNQPQHF. The chain combines TRBV7-2 with TRBJ1-5, with D hard to call. CDR1 SGHTA and CDR2 FQGNSA come from the germline V gene. Between the trimmed V and J ends, which lost 1 base and 0 bases, there was a span of 4 bases. The length of the CDR3 is 14 residues.

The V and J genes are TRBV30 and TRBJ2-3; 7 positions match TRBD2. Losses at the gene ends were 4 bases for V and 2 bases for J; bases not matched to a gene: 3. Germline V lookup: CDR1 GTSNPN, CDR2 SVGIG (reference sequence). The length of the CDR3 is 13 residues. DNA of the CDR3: TGTGCCTGGACTAGCGGACTCACAGATACGCAGTATTTT. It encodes CAWTSGLTDTQYF.

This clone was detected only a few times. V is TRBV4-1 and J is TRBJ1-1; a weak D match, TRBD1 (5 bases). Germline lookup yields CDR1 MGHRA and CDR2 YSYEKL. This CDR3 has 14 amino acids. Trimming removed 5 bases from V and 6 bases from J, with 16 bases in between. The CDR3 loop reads CASSYLTDKPEAFF. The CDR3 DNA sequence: TGCGCCAGCAGCTACTTGACAGATAAACCTGAAGCTTTCTTT.

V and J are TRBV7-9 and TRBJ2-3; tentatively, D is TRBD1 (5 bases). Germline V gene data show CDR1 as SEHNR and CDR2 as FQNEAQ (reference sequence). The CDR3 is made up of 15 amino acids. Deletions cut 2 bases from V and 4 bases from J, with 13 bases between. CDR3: CASSLYPQGSDTQYF. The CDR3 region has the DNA TGTGCCAGCAGCTTATATCCTCAGGGATCAGATACGCAGTATTTT.